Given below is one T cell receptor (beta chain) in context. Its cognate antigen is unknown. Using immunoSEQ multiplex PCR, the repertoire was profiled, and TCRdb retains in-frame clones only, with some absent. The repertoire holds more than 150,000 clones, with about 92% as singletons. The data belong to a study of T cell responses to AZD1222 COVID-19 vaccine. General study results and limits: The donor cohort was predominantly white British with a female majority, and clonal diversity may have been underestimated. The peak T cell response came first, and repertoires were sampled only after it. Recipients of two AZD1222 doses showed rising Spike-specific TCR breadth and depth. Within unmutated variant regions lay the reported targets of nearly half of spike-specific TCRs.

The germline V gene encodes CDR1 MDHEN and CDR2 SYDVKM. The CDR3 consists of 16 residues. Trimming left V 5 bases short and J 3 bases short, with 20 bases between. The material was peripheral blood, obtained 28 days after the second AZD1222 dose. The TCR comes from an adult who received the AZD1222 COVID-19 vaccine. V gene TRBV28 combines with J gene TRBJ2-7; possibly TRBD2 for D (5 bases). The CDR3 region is CASSPPEEEGVYEQYF. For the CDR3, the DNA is TGTGCCAGCAGTCCACCTGAGGAGGAAGGAGTCTACGAGCAGTACTTC.